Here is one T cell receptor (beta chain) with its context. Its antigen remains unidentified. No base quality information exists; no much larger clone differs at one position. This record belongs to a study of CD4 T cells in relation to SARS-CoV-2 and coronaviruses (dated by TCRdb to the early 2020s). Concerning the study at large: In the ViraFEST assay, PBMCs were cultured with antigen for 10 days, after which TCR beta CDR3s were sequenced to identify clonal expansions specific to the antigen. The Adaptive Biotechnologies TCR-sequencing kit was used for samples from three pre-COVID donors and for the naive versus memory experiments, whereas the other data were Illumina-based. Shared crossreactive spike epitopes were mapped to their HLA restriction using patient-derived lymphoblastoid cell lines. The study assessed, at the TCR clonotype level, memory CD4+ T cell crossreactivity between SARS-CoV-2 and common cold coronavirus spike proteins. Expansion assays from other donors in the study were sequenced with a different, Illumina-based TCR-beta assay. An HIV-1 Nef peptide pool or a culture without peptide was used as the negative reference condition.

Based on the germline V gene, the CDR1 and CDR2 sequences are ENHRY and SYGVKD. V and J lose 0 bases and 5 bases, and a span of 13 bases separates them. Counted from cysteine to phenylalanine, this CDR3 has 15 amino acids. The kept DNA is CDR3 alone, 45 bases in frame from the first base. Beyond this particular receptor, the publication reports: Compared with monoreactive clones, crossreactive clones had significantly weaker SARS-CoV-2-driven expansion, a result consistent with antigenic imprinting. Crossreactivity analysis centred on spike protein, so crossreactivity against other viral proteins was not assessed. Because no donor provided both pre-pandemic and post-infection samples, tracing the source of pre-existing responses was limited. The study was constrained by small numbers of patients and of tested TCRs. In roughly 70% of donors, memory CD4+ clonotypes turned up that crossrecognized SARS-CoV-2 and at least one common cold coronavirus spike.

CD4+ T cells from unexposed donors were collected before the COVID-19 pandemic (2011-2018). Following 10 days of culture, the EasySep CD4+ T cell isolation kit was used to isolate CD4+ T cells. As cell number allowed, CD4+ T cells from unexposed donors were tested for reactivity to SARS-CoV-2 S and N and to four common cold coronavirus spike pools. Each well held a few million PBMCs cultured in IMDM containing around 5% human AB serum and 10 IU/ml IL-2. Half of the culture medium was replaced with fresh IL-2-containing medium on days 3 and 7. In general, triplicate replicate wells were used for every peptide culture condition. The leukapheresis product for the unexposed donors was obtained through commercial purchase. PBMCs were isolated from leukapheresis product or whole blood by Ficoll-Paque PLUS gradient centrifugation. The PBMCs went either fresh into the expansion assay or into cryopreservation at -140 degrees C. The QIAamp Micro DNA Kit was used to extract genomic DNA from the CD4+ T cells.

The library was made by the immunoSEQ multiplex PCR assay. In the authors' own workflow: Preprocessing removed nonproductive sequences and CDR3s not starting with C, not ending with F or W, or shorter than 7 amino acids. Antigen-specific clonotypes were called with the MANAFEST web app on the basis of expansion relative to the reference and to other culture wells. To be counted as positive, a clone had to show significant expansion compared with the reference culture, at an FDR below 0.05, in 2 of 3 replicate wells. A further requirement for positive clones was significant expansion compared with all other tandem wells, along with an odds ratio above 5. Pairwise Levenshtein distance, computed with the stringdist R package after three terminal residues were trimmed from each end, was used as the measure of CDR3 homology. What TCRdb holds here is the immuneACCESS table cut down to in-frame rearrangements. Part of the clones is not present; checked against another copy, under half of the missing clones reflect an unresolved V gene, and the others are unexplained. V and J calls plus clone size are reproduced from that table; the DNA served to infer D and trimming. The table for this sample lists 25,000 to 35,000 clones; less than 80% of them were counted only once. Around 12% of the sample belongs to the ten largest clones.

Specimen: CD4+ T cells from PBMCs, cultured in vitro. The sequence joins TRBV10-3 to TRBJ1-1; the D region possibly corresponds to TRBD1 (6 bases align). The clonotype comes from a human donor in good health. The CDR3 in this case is CAISESIQGRTEAFF. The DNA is TGTGCCATCAGTGAGTCGATCCAGGGGCGTACTGAAGCTTTCTTT.